This T cell receptor beta chain was identified in a study of cytomegalovirus exposure and HLA in healthy donors. Study-wide results and caveats: Association with HLA alleles at 0.05 false discovery rate was found for around 17,000 TCR beta sequences in a later analysis. Presence/absence analyses took donor sequencing depth as roughly uniform.

This clone has only a few counts. The antigen remains unidentified. PCR used 60 Vbeta primers and 13 Jbeta primers. Authors' processing steps: Approximately 11 million shared chains were among around 80 million unique TCR beta chains counted in a later analysis. Generated by immunoSEQ multiplex PCR, the TCRdb table keeps only in-frame clones and is missing some. The DNA was the basis for D and trimming; V, J and clone size are from that table. Of about 59,000 clones listed, 83% are singletons. Each donor was nominally healthy when sampled (though unrecorded immune exposures were likely). What was sequenced was PBMCs. The origin of this receptor is a human donor in good health.

CDR3 nucleotide sequence: TGCGCCAGCAGCCAAGCGGTGGCAGGCTCAATTTCAGATACGCAGTATTTT. Its protein product is CASSQAVAGSISDTQYF. The chain carries TRBV4-1 and TRBJ2-3; D ambiguous. The CDR3 is made up of 17 amino acids. V was shortened by 1 base and J by 4 bases, with 18 bases between the two germline ends. CDR1 is MGHRA and CDR2 is YSYEKL in the germline V gene.